This is a list of T cell receptor beta chains from one sample in a study of neurological immune-mediated disorders. TCRdb re-analysed the 5' RACE reads in MiXCR, keeping a single row per CDR3 protein. The sample includes about 48,000 distinct CDR3 sequences, roughly a quarter of them seen just once. Sequencing used PBMCs. The receptors were sampled from a woman between 65 and 79 years old in good health. Each CDR3 is given with its conserved first and last residue. A D gene is named only where the DNA matches it firmly. Expanded clones get a size class; other rows say once, few or many, or leave the size out.

TRBV24-1	NA	TRBJ2-1	NA	CATSDSAGGNNEQFF	TGTGCCACCAGTGATTCCGCAGGAGGGAACAATGAGCAGTTCTTC
TRBV29-1	NA	TRBJ2-5	NA	CSFNPRGETQYF	TGCAGCTTTAACCCTCGTGGGGAGACCCAGTACTTC
TRBV7-2	NA	TRBJ2-2	many	CASSSRPAVSRELFF	TGTGCCAGCAGCTCCCGCCCGGCAGTATCTAGGGAGCTGTTTTTT
TRBV5-1	NA	TRBJ1-2	many	CASSLNRDTGAFYGYTF	TGCGCCAGCAGCTTGAATCGTGACACCGGGGCCTTTTATGGCTACACCTTC
TRBV9	NA	TRBJ1-6	many	CASSLNSVNSPLHF	TGTGCCAGCAGTCTAAACAGCGTTAATTCACCCCTCCACTTT
TRBV20-1	NA	TRBJ2-4	many	CSAFNPGLKNIQYF	TGCAGTGCATTCAACCCGGGACTCAAAAACATTCAGTACTTC
TRBV4-2	TRBD2	TRBJ2-3	NA	CASSQGTSGGLGTDTQYF	TGTGCCAGCAGCCAAGGGACTAGCGGGGGGCTTGGCACAGATACGCAGTATTTT
TRBV28	NA	TRBJ2-5	many	CASSSSGAQYF	TGTGCCAGCAGTTCGAGTGGGGCCCAGTACTTC
TRBV4-2	TRBD1	TRBJ1-5	many	CASSRSGGPNQPQHF	TGTGCCAGCAGCCGCTCAGGGGGGCCCAATCAGCCCCAGCATTTT
TRBV6-5	NA	TRBJ2-7	NA	CASRRRAGWEQYF	TGTGCCAGCAGGCGGAGGGCAGGGTGGGAGCAGTACTTC
TRBV5-1	NA	TRBJ2-7	many	CASSLSGAGYEQYF	TGCGCCAGCAGCTTGTCCGGGGCGGGCTACGAGCAGTACTTC
TRBV4-3	NA	TRBJ1-6	many	CASSKGSNSPLHF	TGCGCCAGCAGTAAGGGGAGCAATTCACCCCTCCACTTT
TRBV5-1	TRBD1	TRBJ2-5	many	CASSSPGQQETQYF	TGCGCCAGCAGCTCTCCGGGACAGCAAGAGACCCAGTACTTC
TRBV5-1	NA	TRBJ1-1	many	CASSLGTPPDFVLF	TGCGCCAGCAGCTTGGGGACACCGCCTGATTTTGTTTTGTTT
TRBV20-1	TRBD1	TRBJ1-1	many	CSARGGTGGTEAFF	TGCAGTGCTAGAGGTGGGACAGGGGGCACTGAAGCTTTCTTT
TRBV25-1	NA	TRBJ2-5	many	CASSGHAGAQTQYF	TGTGCCAGCAGTGGACATGCGGGGGCCCAGACCCAGTACTTC
TRBV20-1	TRBD1	TRBJ2-3	NA	CSARDREGTDTQYF	TGCAGTGCTAGGGACAGGGAGGGCACAGATACGCAGTATTTT
TRBV5-1	TRBD2	TRBJ2-7	many	CASSFGLAGGEQYF	TGCGCCAGCAGCTTCGGACTAGCGGGAGGCGAGCAGTACTTC
TRBV10-3	NA	TRBJ2-4	NA	CAISDMGKQYF	TGTGCCATCAGCGATATGGGGAAACAGTACTTC
TRBV29-1	NA	TRBJ2-3	NA	CSVEPTDTQYF	TGCAGCGTTGAACCCACAGATACGCAGTATTTT
TRBV12-3/TRBV12-4	TRBD1	TRBJ1-6	NA	CASSPRTGSNSPLHF	TGTGCCAGCAGTCCCCGGACAGGGAGTAATTCACCCCTCCACTTT
TRBV2	NA	TRBJ2-1	many	CASGTPYNEQFF	TGTGCCAGCGGGACACCTTACAATGAGCAGTTCTTC
TRBV20-1	TRBD2	TRBJ2-3	many	CSAGGLAGGTDTQYF	TGCAGTGCTGGAGGACTAGCGGGAGGTACAGATACGCAGTATTTT
TRBV5-1	TRBD2	TRBJ2-2	many	CASSLTSGSTAGELFF	TGCGCCAGCAGCTTGACTAGCGGGAGTACCGCCGGGGAGCTGTTTTTT
TRBV5-4	TRBD2	TRBJ2-1	NA	CASSFRAGGPDEQFF	TGTGCCAGCAGCTTCCGGGCGGGGGGCCCCGATGAGCAGTTCTTC
TRBV27	TRBD2	TRBJ2-1	many	CASSLWLAGGPVEQFF	TGTGCCAGCAGTTTATGGCTAGCGGGAGGGCCGGTTGAGCAGTTCTTC
TRBV5-8	NA	TRBJ2-3	NA	CASSLPGVSTDTQYF	TGTGCCAGCAGCTTGCCGGGTGTGAGCACAGATACGCAGTATTTT
TRBV18	TRBD1	TRBJ1-4	NA	CASSDRKNEKLFF	TGTGCCAGTTCGGACAGGAAGAATGAAAAACTGTTTTTT
TRBV29-1	TRBD1	TRBJ1-1	once	CSAAEWDRPNTEAFF	TGCAGCGCGGCGGAGTGGGACAGACCGAACACTGAAGCTTTCTTT
TRBV21-1	NA	TRBJ2-7	many	CASPYRQAISYEQYF	TGTGCCAGCCCCTACCGACAGGCGATTTCCTACGAGCAGTACTTC
TRBV7-9	TRBD1	TRBJ2-2	NA	CASSSTGGAGGELFF	TGTGCCAGCAGCTCGACAGGGGGCGCGGGCGGGGAGCTGTTTTTT
TRBV20-1	NA	TRBJ2-3	NA	CSARTGSDTQYF	TGCAGTGCTCGGACTGGCTCAGATACGCAGTATTTT
TRBV7-8	TRBD1	TRBJ2-1	many	CASNGEGAGWDEQFF	TGTGCCAGCAACGGAGAGGGGGCGGGTTGGGATGAGCAGTTCTTC
TRBV28	NA	TRBJ2-5	NA	CASSLGGEGETQYF	TGTGCCAGCAGCCTAGGAGGGGAAGGGGAGACCCAGTACTTC
TRBV29-1	NA	TRBJ1-2	many	CSVERQGGEGYTF	TGCAGCGTTGAACGGCAGGGAGGGGAAGGCTACACCTTC
TRBV20-1	NA	TRBJ1-5	many	CSARDFEGEANQPQHF	TGCAGTGCTAGAGATTTCGAGGGGGAGGCCAATCAGCCCCAGCATTTT
TRBV30	TRBD1	TRBJ2-7	few	CAWRTPGTGTLYEQYF	TGTGCCTGGAGGACCCCCGGGACAGGCACCCTCTACGAGCAGTACTTC
TRBV10-3	TRBD2	TRBJ2-5	many	CAISRGTSGFQETQYF	TGTGCCATCAGTCGGGGGACTAGCGGGTTTCAAGAGACCCAGTACTTC
TRBV20-1	NA	TRBJ1-3	many	CSALRGESSNF	TGCAGTGCTCTAAGGGGGGAATCCTCCAATTTT
TRBV5-1	TRBD1	TRBJ1-1	NA	CANSIDRENTEAFF	TGCGCCAACAGTATCGACAGGGAGAACACTGAAGCTTTCTTT
TRBV20-1	NA	TRBJ1-1	medium-sized	CSVKGYTEAFF	TGCAGTGTAAAGGGGTACACTGAAGCTTTCTTT
TRBV10-3	NA	TRBJ2-3	many	CAISEVAPSTDTQYF	TGTGCCATCAGTGAAGTAGCGCCGAGCACAGATACGCAGTATTTT
TRBV5-6	NA	TRBJ1-5	many	CASSLASRVGQPQHF	TGTGCCAGCAGCTTGGCCTCGAGGGTAGGTCAGCCCCAGCATTTT